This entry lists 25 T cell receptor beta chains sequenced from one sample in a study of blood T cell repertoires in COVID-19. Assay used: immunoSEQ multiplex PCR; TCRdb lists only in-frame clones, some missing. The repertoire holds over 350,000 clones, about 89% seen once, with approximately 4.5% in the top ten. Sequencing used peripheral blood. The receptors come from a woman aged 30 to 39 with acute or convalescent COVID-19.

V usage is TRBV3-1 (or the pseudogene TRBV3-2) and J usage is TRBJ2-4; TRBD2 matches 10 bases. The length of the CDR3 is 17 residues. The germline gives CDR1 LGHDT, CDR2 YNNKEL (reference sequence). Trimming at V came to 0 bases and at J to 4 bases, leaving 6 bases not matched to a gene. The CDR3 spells CASSQEGSGGMKNIQYF. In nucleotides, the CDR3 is TGTGCCAGCAGCCAAGAAGGTAGCGGGGGGATGAAAAACATTCAGTACTTC.

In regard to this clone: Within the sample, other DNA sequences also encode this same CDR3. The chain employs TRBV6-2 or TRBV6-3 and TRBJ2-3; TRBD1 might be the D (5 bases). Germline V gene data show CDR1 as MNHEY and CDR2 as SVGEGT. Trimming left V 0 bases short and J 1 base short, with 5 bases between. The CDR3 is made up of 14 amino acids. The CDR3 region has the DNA TGTGCCAGCAGTTACTCCAGGGGCACAGATACGCAGTATTTT. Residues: CASSYSRGTDTQYF.

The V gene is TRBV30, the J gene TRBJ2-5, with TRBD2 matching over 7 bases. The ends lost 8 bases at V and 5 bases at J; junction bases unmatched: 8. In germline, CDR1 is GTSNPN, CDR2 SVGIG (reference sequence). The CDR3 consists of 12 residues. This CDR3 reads CAGRAGRETQYF. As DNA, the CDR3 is TGTGCCGGAAGAGCGGGGAGGGAGACCCAGTACTTC. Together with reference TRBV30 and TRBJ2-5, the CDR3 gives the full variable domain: SQTIHQWPATLVQPVGSPLSLECTVEGTSNPNLYWYRQAAGRGLQLLFYSVGIGQISSEVPQNLSASRPQDRQFILSSKKLLLSDSGFYLCAGRAGRETQYFGPGTRLLVL.

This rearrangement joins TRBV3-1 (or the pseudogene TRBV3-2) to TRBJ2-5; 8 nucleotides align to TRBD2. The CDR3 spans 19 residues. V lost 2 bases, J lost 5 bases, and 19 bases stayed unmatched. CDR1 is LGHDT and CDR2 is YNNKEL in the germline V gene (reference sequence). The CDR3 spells CASSQKEARRGGPGETQYF. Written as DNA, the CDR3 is TGTGCCAGCAGCCAAAAAGAGGCCCGCCGGGGGGGCCCCGGGGAGACCCAGTACTTC.

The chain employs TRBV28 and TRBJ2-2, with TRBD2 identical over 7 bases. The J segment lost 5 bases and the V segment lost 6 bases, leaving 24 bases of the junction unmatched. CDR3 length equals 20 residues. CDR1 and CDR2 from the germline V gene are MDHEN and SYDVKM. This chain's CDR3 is CASRPLRGVGQSIRTGELFF. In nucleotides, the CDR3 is TGTGCCAGCAGGCCGCTCCGGGGGGTAGGACAATCGATCCGGACCGGGGAGCTGTTTTTT.

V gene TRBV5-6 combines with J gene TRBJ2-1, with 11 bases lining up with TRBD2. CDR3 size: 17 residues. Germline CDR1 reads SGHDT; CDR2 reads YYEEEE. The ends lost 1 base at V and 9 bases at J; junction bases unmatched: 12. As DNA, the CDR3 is TGTGCCAGCAGCTTGTGGCTAGCGGGGGGTTTTAACATTGAGCAGTTCTTC. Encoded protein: CASSLWLAGGFNIEQFF.

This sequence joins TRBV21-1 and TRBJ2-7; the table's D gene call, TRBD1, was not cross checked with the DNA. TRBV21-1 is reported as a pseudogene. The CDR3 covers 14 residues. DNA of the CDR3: TGTGCCAGCAGCAAAGCGGGGACAGCTTACGAGCAGTACTTC. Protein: CASSKAGTAYEQYF.

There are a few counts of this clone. CDR3 in amino acids: CASSGTGRSYNEQFF. The CDR3 DNA reads as TGCGCCAGCAGTGGGACAGGAAGGTCCTACAATGAGCAGTTCTTC. The chain carries TRBV10-1 and TRBJ2-1; the match to TRBD1 covers 7 bases. CDR3 size: 15 residues. The V gene's germline CDR1 is WNHNN and CDR2 SYGVQD (reference sequence). V lost 4 bases, J lost 1 base, and 4 bases stayed unmatched.

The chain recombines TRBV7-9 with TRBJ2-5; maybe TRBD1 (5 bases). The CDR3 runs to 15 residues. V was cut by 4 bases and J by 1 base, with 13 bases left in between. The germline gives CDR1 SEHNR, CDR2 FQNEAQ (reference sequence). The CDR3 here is CASSSITDSQETQYF. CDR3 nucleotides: TGTGCCAGCAGCTCAATTACAGACAGCCAAGAGACCCAGTACTTC.

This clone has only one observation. In nucleotides, the CDR3 is TGTGCCACAGGGACAGGGGGAGTGGATGAGCAGTTCTTC. It translates to CATGTGGVDEQFF. V usage is TRBV24-1 and J usage is TRBJ2-1; 11 positions agree with TRBD1. Germline trimming cut 10 bases from V and 8 bases from J; bases unmatched to any gene: 6. CDR3 size: 13 residues. Germline assignment: CDR1 KGHDR and CDR2 SFDVKD.

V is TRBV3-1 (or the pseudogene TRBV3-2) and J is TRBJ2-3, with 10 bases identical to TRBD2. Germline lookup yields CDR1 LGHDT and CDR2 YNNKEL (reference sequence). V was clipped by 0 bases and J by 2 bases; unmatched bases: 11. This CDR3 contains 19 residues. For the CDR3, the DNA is TGTGCCAGCAGCCAAGACCTCGGTATAGCGGGGGGCAACACAGATACGCAGTATTTT. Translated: CASSQDLGIAGGNTDTQYF.

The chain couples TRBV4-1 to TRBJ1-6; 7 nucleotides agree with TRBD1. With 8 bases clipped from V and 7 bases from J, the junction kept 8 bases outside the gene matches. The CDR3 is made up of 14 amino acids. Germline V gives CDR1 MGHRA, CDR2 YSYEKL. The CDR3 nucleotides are TGCGCCAGCGGACAGGTAGGGCCGAATTCACCCCTCCACTTT. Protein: CASGQVGPNSPLHF.

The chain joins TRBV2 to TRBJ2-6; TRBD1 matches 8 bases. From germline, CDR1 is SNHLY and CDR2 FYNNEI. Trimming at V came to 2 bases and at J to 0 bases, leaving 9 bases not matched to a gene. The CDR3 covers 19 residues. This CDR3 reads CASSEWWDRSNSGANVLTF. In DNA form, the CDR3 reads TGTGCCAGCAGTGAATGGTGGGACAGGTCAAACTCTGGGGCCAACGTCCTGACTTTC. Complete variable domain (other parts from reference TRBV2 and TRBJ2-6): EPEVTQTPSHQVTQMGQEVILRCVPISNHLYFYWYRQILGQKVEFLVSFYNNEISEKSEIFDDQFSVERPDGSNFTLKIRSTKLEDSAMYFCASSEWWDRSNSGANVLTFGAGSRLTVL.

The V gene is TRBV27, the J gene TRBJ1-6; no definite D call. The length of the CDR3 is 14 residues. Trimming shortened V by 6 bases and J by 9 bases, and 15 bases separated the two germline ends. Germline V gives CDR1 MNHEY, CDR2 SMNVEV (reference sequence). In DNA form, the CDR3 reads TGTGCCAGCAGCTCGGGAGATCGTAGTTCACCCCTCCACTTT. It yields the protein CASSSGDRSSPLHF.

CDR3: CASGPYRADTQYF. The DNA for the CDR3 is TGTGCTAGTGGTCCCTACAGGGCAGATACGCAGTATTTT. The chain is built from TRBV12-5 and TRBJ2-3; tentatively, D is TRBD1 (6 bases). Germline V gene sequence: CDR1 LGHNT, CDR2 FRNRAP. CDR3 size: 13 residues. V dropped 5 bases and J dropped 4 bases, with 10 bases sitting between them.

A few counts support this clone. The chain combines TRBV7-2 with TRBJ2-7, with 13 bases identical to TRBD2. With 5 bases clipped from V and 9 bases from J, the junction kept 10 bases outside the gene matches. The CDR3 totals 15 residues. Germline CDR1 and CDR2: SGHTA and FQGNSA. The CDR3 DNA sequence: TGTGCCAGCAGCCCGGGACTAGCGGGGTCCGCGGCGCAGTACTTC. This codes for CASSPGLAGSAAQYF.

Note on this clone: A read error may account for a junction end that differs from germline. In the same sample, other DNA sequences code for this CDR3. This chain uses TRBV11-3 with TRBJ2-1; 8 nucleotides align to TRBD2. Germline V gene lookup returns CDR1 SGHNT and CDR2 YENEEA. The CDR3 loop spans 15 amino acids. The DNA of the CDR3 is TGTGCCAGTAGCTTAGTGGCGGGGGGTGGCAATGAGCAGTTCTTC. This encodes CASSLVAGGGNEQFF.

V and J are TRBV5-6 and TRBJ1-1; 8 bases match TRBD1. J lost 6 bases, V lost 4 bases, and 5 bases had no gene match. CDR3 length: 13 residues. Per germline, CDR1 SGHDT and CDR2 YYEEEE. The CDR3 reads CASSRTGFAEAFF. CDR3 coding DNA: TGTGCCAGCAGCCGGACAGGGTTCGCTGAAGCTTTCTTT.

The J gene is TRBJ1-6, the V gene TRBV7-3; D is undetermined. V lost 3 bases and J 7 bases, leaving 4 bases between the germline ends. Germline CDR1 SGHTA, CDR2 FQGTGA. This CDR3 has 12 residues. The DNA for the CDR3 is TGTGCCAGCAGCTTTCCGAATTCACCCCTCCACTTT. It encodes CASSFPNSPLHF.

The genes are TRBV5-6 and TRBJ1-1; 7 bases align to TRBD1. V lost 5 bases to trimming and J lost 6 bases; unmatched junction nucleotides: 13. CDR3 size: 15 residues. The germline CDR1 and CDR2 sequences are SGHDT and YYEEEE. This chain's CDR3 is CASSSPTTGYSEAFF. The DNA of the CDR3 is TGTGCCAGCAGTTCTCCCACGACAGGGTACTCTGAAGCTTTCTTT.

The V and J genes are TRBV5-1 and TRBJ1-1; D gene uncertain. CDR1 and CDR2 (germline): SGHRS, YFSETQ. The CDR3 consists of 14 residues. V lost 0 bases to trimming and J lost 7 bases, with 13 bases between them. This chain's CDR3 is CASSLGSVHHEAFF. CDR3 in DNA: TGCGCCAGCAGCTTGGGGTCAGTACACCATGAAGCTTTCTTT.

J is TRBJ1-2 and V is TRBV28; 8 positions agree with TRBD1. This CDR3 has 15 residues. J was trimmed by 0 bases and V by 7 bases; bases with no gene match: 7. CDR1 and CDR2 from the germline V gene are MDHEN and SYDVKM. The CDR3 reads CASILSGGPNYGYTF. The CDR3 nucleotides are TGTGCCAGCATTTTGTCAGGGGGCCCTAACTATGGCTACACCTTC.

CDR3 loop: CASSLQGYNSPLHF. The CDR3 DNA follows: TGTGCCAGCAGCCTACAGGGTTATAATTCACCCCTCCACTTT. The chain combines TRBV11-2 with TRBJ1-6, with D perhaps TRBD1 (6 bases). The CDR3 contains 14 residues. CDR1 is SGHAT, CDR2 FQNNGV, per germline. Between the trimmed V and J ends, which lost 5 bases and 4 bases, there was a span of 9 bases.

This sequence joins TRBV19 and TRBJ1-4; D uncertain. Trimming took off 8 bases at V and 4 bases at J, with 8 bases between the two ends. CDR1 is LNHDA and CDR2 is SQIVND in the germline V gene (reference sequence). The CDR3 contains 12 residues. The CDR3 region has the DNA TGTGCCAGTCACCGGGGTAATGAAAAACTGTTTTTT. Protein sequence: CASHRGNEKLFF.

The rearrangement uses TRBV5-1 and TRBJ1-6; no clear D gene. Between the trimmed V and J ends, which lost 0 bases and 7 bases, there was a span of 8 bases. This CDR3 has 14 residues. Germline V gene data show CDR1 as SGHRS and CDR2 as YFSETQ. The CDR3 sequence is CASSLGHPNSPLHF. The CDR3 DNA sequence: TGCGCCAGCAGCTTGGGACACCCAAATTCACCCCTCCACTTT.